The clone carrying this TCR beta chain was counted a single time. As to time point: newly diagnosed GD, antithyroid drugs for less than 3 months. The TCR library was made from RNA that had been extracted from PBMCs in TRIzol. In Xi'an, China, an endocrinology department was the source of patients. V was pared by 5 bases and J by 1 base, with 11 bases of the junction left unmatched. The CDR3 spans 20 residues. Germline values: CDR1 SGHTA, CDR2 FQGNSA. Library construction for TCR beta used iRepertoire HTBI primers and Arm-PCR of CDR3 regions. How the authors handled the data: Segment identification across samples yielded 60 to 80 TRBV and about 14 TRBJ segments. Via MiXCR, TCRdb re-called the multiplex PCR reads, giving one row per CDR3 protein. The V and J calls shown here were made by TCRdb, not taken from the authors' results. This table holds hundreds of thousands of distinct CDR3 sequences, roughly 16% found once.

The sample comes from a study of regulatory T cells in long-lasting Graves disease. A further study also used this sample, focusing on T cells in Graves' hyperthyroidism and ophthalmopathy. That source adds: Graves' hyperthyroidism showing no ophthalmopathy progression within 18 months was considered stable. HTBI primers were used for first-round RT-PCR of the TCR CDR3.

This TCR derives from a man aged 18-30 years with Graves disease. The V gene is TRBV7-2, the J gene TRBJ2-1; 16 bases are shared with TRBD2. Here the sequenced sample was peripheral blood mononuclear cells (PBMCs), taken at new diagnosis, from a patient treated with antithyroid drugs. The CDR3 protein is CASSRKSGTSGRGSYNEQFF. In DNA, the CDR3 is TGTGCCAGCAGCCGAAAGTCTGGGACTAGCGGGAGGGGATCCTACAATGAGCAGTTCTTC.